This record looks at one TCR beta chain sequence and its context. Its target is not known. Unmatched junction bases numbered 7, after V lost 0 bases and J lost 5 bases. The CDR3 is 16 amino acids. CDR1 is SGHNT and CDR2 is YYREEE in the germline V gene (reference sequence). Measured with immunoSEQ multiplex PCR; TCRdb has only the in-frame clones, and not every one. The data contain around 350,000 clones, about 91% of them singletons. The data were obtained in a study of Ad26.COV2.S vaccination and SARS-CoV-2 variants. Study-wide results and limits: Vaccinees and placebo recipients showed similar non-spike TCR breadth. Vaccine recipients posted higher spike-specific TCR breadth than their placebo counterparts.

This TCR came from a human donor who had recovered from COVID-19. The chain carries TRBV5-4 and TRBJ2-3, with TRBD2 matching 9 bases. The sequenced sample was peripheral blood, obtained after recovery from COVID-19. The CDR3 coding sequence is TGTGCCAGCAGCTTGGATGGCGGGGGGGGGCGAGATACGCAGTATTTT. Residues: CASSLDGGGGRDTQYF.